A single sample gave rise to the 10 T cell receptor beta chains below, sequenced in a study of cytomegalovirus exposure and HLA in healthy donors. Clones were read by immunoSEQ multiplex PCR, and TCRdb kept only the in-frame ones, dropping some. This table holds 70,000 to 85,000 clones, roughly 94% found once. The sample comprised PBMCs. Source of these receptors: a woman aged 18-30 years in good health and CMV-seropositive.

The chain employs TRBV7-9 and TRBJ2-3; 9 bases match TRBD2. Trimming cost V 1 base and J 2 bases; bases outside gene matches: 1. CDR1 and CDR2 (germline): SEHNR, FQNEAQ (reference sequence). This CDR3 region has 15 residues. CDR3 bases: TGTGCCAGCAGCTTAGTAGCGGGGGTCACAGATACGCAGTATTTT. The encoded protein is CASSLVAGVTDTQYF.

CDR3 DNA sequence: TGTGCCAGCAGCCTCGGAGAGGACAGCTACACCTTC. Protein sequence: CASSLGEDSYTF. The genes are TRBV14 and TRBJ1-2; maybe TRBD1 (5 bases). Trimming cost V 4 bases and J 9 bases, with 12 bases left between them. The CDR3 has 12 residues. Germline CDR1 and CDR2: SGHDN and FVKESK.

The gene calls are TRBV4-2 and TRBJ2-7; no firm D call. The CDR3 has 13 residues. Germline V gene lookup returns CDR1 LGHNA and CDR2 YNFKEQ. Trimming shortened V by 1 base and J by 3 bases, and 7 bases separated the two germline ends. The CDR3 loop is CASSQVTDYEQYF. The CDR3, as DNA: TGTGCCAGCAGCCAAGTCACAGACTACGAGCAGTACTTC.

The chain uses TRBV7-9 and TRBJ1-1; no clear D gene. V was clipped by 0 bases and J by 3 bases, with 17 bases between them. Germline V gene data show CDR1 as SEHNR and CDR2 as FQNEAQ (reference sequence). CDR3 length: 17 residues. CDR3 bases: TGTGCCAGCAGCTTAGCCGACTTACCGGAGAAGCACACTGAAGCTTTCTTT. Translated, it gives CASSLADLPEKHTEAFF. The whole variable domain, filled in from reference TRBV7-9 and TRBJ1-1, reads DTGVSQNPRHKITKRGQNVTFRCDPISEHNRLYWYRQTLGQGPEFLTYFQNEAQLEKSRLLSDRFSAERPKGSFSTLEIQRTEQGDSAMYLCASSLADLPEKHTEAFFGQGTRLTVV.

This chain uses TRBV21-1 with TRBJ1-2; the table's D gene call, TRBD1, was not cross checked with the DNA. TRBV21-1 is assigned pseudogene status. The CDR3 totals 14 residues. For the CDR3, the DNA is TGTGCCAGCAGCATTCCGGACAGGGTTGGTGGCTACACCTTC. Its protein is CASSIPDRVGGYTF.

The gene calls are TRBV7-2 and TRBJ2-3; D is ambiguous. CDR1 is SGHTA, CDR2 FQGNSA, per germline. This CDR3 has 14 residues. V was cut by 5 bases and J by 1 base, with 10 bases left in between. CDR3 sequence: CASSRWARTDTQYF. The CDR3 DNA is TGTGCCAGCAGCAGATGGGCGCGCACAGATACGCAGTATTTT.

A single count supports this clone. The chain employs TRBV7-3 and TRBJ2-2; D may be TRBD2 (5 bases). The V gene lost 5 bases and the J gene lost 6 bases, with 16 bases spanning the gap. Per germline, CDR1 SGHTA and CDR2 FQGTGA. The CDR3 runs to 15 residues. The CDR3 DNA reads as TGTGCCAGCAGCCCAGCGGCGGTGCGGCCCGGGGAGCTGTTTTTT. Translation gives CASSPAAVRPGELFF.

The rearrangement joins TRBV6-1 to TRBJ2-3, with 15 bases lining up with TRBD2. Germline-derived CDR1 and CDR2 are MNHNS and SASEGT. The CDR3 extends over 19 amino acids. Unmatched junction bases numbered 8, after V lost 2 bases and J lost 2 bases. The CDR3 region is CASSEPGTSGGLYTDTQYF. The CDR3 DNA sequence: TGTGCCAGCAGTGAACCGGGGACTAGCGGGGGGTTATACACAGATACGCAGTATTTT.

This rearrangement joins TRBV7-6 to TRBJ2-1, with 12 bases aligning to TRBD2. Per the germline V gene, CDR1 is SGHVS and CDR2 is FNYEAQ. This CDR3 comprises 16 residues. The J segment lost 7 bases and the V segment lost 5 bases, leaving 9 bases of the junction unmatched. The CDR3 region has the DNA TGTGCCAGCAGCCCCGCCTCTAGCGGGAGGGTTAATGAGCAGTTCTTC. It yields the protein CASSPASSGRVNEQFF.

CDR3 loop: CASSSRDSRNEKLFF. The CDR3 coding sequence is TGTGCCAGCAGTTCCCGGGACAGCCGTAATGAAAAACTGTTTTTT. The rearrangement links TRBV6-1 to TRBJ1-4; 7 nucleotides match TRBD1. Germline CDR1 and CDR2: MNHNS and SASEGT. This CDR3 has 15 residues. Losses at the gene ends were 5 bases for V and 4 bases for J; bases not matched to a gene: 7.